The rows below give T cell receptor beta chains drawn from one sample of a study of cytomegalovirus exposure and HLA in healthy donors. The table came from immunoSEQ multiplex PCR; TCRdb's copy has only in-frame clones and leaves some out. The data contain roughly 200,000 clones, 79% of them singletons. Input material: PBMCs. These receptors were collected from a woman aged 25 to 39 in good health and CMV-seropositive. Both conserved end residues are part of each CDR3. A D gene is named only where the DNA matches it firmly. Not all rows give a size; the values are once, few, many and, for expanded clones, a class.

clone size: -
J gene: TRBJ2-5
V gene: TRBV27
D gene: TRBD1
CDR3 DNA: TGTGCCAGCAGCCCACAGGGGGCTGGGGAGACCCAGTACTTC
CDR3 protein: CASSPQGAGETQYF

clone size: -
J gene: TRBJ2-7
V gene: TRBV27
D gene: -
CDR3 DNA: TGTGCCAGCGCCCACAGCAACAGTCGGTACGAGCAGTACTTC
CDR3 protein: CASAHSNSRYEQYF

clone size: few
J gene: TRBJ2-7
V gene: TRBV5-1
D gene: TRBD1
CDR3 DNA: TGCGCCAGCAGCTCTAGGACGGGACAGGGCGTTCACGAGCAGTACTTC
CDR3 protein: CASSSRTGQGVHEQYF

clone size: once
J gene: TRBJ1-2
V gene: TRBV6-1
D gene: -
CDR3 DNA: TGTGCCAGCAGTGAAGATTTTGTGGCCAGATCCTATGGCTACACCTTC
CDR3 protein: CASSEDFVARSYGYTF

clone size: -
J gene: TRBJ2-5
V gene: TRBV15
D gene: -
CDR3 DNA: TGTGCCACCAGCAGAGATCTGACTGTGACGCAAGAGACCCAGTACTTC
CDR3 protein: CATSRDLTVTQETQYF

clone size: -
J gene: TRBJ1-2
V gene: TRBV6-5
D gene: -
CDR3 DNA: TGTGCCAGCAGCAGAGAGACAGTCTATGGCTACACCTTC
CDR3 protein: CASSRETVYGYTF

clone size: -
J gene: TRBJ1-3
V gene: TRBV11-2
D gene: -
CDR3 DNA: TGTGCCAGCAGCATATCACAGGGTGGCATCGGAAACACCATATATTTT
CDR3 protein: CASSISQGGIGNTIYF

clone size: -
J gene: TRBJ1-1
V gene: TRBV6-4
D gene: TRBD1
CDR3 DNA: TGTGCCAGCAGTGACTCGGACAGGGCCCACACTGAAGCTTTCTTT
CDR3 protein: CASSDSDRAHTEAFF

clone size: -
J gene: TRBJ1-6
V gene: TRBV7-8
D gene: -
CDR3 DNA: TGTGCCAGCAGCTTAACCCGGGCGGGGGGCCATAATTCACCCCTCCACTTT
CDR3 protein: CASSLTRAGGHNSPLHF

clone size: -
J gene: TRBJ2-5
V gene: TRBV4-3
D gene: TRBD1
CDR3 DNA: TGCGCCAGCAGCCAAGAAAACAGCCCAAGGGGGCGCGGAGAGACCCAGTACTTC
CDR3 protein: CASSQENSPRGRGETQYF

clone size: once
J gene: TRBJ2-3
V gene: TRBV11-2
D gene: TRBD1
CDR3 DNA: TGTGCCAGCAGCTTAGGAAGCATAGGGACAGGGGGCACAGATACGCAGTATTTT
CDR3 protein: CASSLGSIGTGGTDTQYF

clone size: -
J gene: TRBJ2-3
V gene: TRBV4-1
D gene: TRBD2
CDR3 DNA: TGCGCCAGCAGCCACCGACTAGCGGGGGTCACAGATACGCAGTATTTT
CDR3 protein: CASSHRLAGVTDTQYF